This is a list of T cell receptor beta chains from one sample in a study of PD-1 blockade in classical Hodgkin lymphoma. Some clones are missing from TCRdb's copy, which holds only in-frame ones; the method was immunoSEQ multiplex PCR. The table has roughly 50,000 clones, almost 90% seen once; the top ten hold roughly 14%. This sample comprised peripheral blood mononuclear cells (PBMCs), obtained before the fourth cycle of nivolumab. These receptors originate from a human donor with classical Hodgkin lymphoma. CDR3s include the opening cysteine and the closing phenylalanine or tryptophan.

CDR3: CASSVISAQYF
V: TRBV2
J: TRBJ2-5
length: 11

CDR3: CASSMDGTGDGSYEQYF
V: TRBV19
J: TRBJ2-7
length: 17

CDR3: CASSQDQRITYYGYTF
V: TRBV4-1
J: TRBJ1-2
length: 16

CDR3: CASSLANSADEAFF
V: TRBV5-4
J: TRBJ1-1
length: 14

CDR3: CASRGTTPALRAFF
V: TRBV6-6
J: TRBJ1-1
length: 14

CDR3: CASSGEQFF
V: TRBV6-1
J: TRBJ2-1
length: 9

CDR3: CASSLATGGAYEQYF
V: TRBV7-6
J: TRBJ2-7
length: 15

CDR3: CASSEQRGVYNEQFF
V: TRBV6-1
J: TRBJ2-1
length: 15

CDR3: CASSLLGQRRENTEAFF
V: TRBV5-1
J: TRBJ1-1
length: 17

CDR3: CASSLPRDAGGEKEQYF
V: TRBV5-1
J: TRBJ2-7
length: 17

CDR3: CASSVDWGGRNSPLHF
V: TRBV9
J: TRBJ1-6
length: 16

CDR3: CASSLASPRSYEQYF
V: TRBV7-6
J: TRBJ2-7
length: 15

CDR3: CASSIDSGVQQPQHF
V: TRBV19
J: TRBJ1-5
length: 15

CDR3: CASSPPGGSTDTQYF
V: TRBV11-2
J: TRBJ2-3
length: 15

CDR3: CASRGSYNEQFF
V: TRBV5-1
J: TRBJ2-1
length: 12

CDR3: CASSPGTVYEQYF
V: TRBV28
J: TRBJ2-7
length: 13

CDR3: CASSGGATNEKLFF
V: TRBV18
J: TRBJ1-4
length: 14

CDR3: CATSITRTASSYNEQFF
V: TRBV15
J: TRBJ2-1
length: 17

CDR3: CASSSPTTGAFEAFF
V: TRBV6-1
J: TRBJ1-1
length: 15

CDR3: CASSAPQGWMNTEAFF
V: TRBV19
J: TRBJ1-1
length: 16

CDR3: CASKLRESVGELFF
V: TRBV19
J: TRBJ2-2
length: 14

CDR3: CASSQAGNEQFF
V: TRBV4-1
J: TRBJ2-1
length: 12

CDR3: CASSETLKQGRLAKNIQYF
V: TRBV6-1
J: TRBJ2-4
length: 19

CDR3: CASSLVRDIQYF
V: TRBV28
J: TRBJ2-4
length: 12

CDR3: CASSLGSGSYNEQFF
V: TRBV6-5
J: TRBJ2-1
length: 15

CDR3: CASSEAHNEQFF
V: TRBV6-1
J: TRBJ2-1
length: 12

CDR3: CASSYGDSSYEQYF
V: TRBV6-6
J: TRBJ2-7
length: 14

CDR3: CAIRPMTSGSTDTQYF
V: TRBV10-3
J: TRBJ2-3
length: 16

CDR3: CASSLAESYNEQFF
V: TRBV7-6
J: TRBJ2-1
length: 14

CDR3: CASSIEDRSTQYGYTF
V: TRBV5-1
J: TRBJ1-2
length: 16

CDR3: CASSQPGAQFYEQYF
V: TRBV14
J: TRBJ2-7
length: 15

CDR3: CASSPIFRVGRSYEQYF
V: TRBV18
J: TRBJ2-7
length: 17

CDR3: CASSSSRGAQFF
V: TRBV5-1
J: TRBJ2-1
length: 12

CDR3: CASSDHRTGKPYEQYF
V: TRBV6-1
J: TRBJ2-7
length: 16

CDR3: CASSQVGADEQFF
V: TRBV4-1
J: TRBJ2-1
length: 13

CDR3: CASSRGVTLETQYF
V: TRBV7-7
J: TRBJ2-5
length: 14

CDR3: CASSTEQGMSGYTF
V: TRBV11-2
J: TRBJ1-2
length: 14

CDR3: CASSLRREGSYEQYF
V: TRBV5-1
J: TRBJ2-7
length: 15

CDR3: CASSKRTGVDYGYTF
V: TRBV19
J: TRBJ1-2
length: 15

CDR3: CASSLNVWATNEKLFF
V: TRBV5-1
J: TRBJ1-4
length: 16

CDR3: CASSLDRENQPQHF
V: TRBV18
J: TRBJ1-5
length: 14

CDR3: CASSRQALGTF
V: TRBV7-9
J: TRBJ1-2
length: 11

CDR3: CSVARGQETQYF
V: TRBV29-1
J: TRBJ2-5
length: 12

CDR3: CASSPSPGQGYNEQFF
V: TRBV9
J: TRBJ2-1
length: 16

CDR3: CASRRTGPQETQYF
V: TRBV5-1
J: TRBJ2-5
length: 14

CDR3: CASGLQVATNEKLFF
V: TRBV12-5
J: TRBJ1-4
length: 15